Listed here is a single T cell receptor beta chain. Germline V gives CDR1 LGHDT, CDR2 YNNKEL (reference sequence). Deletions cut 3 bases from V and 2 bases from J, with 16 bases between. This CDR3 contains 17 residues. The data belong to a study of blood T cell repertoires in COVID-19. For the study at large: Acute and convalescent COVID-19 specimens originated in the United States, Italy and Spain. From T cells, B-cell-depleted T cells, or PBMCs came the material, which was cDNA or gDNA.

Original handling: Reference gene primer amplification in the assay estimated nucleated cell counts. Here immunoSEQ multiplex PCR was the method, and the copy in TCRdb shows in-frame clones only, minus some. V, J and clone size are those of that table, while D and trimming were read from the DNA. Here the sample spans 50,000 to 60,000 clones, 83% being singletons. The sequencing input was peripheral blood. V is TRBV3-1 (or the pseudogene TRBV3-2) and J is TRBJ2-2; D perhaps matches TRBD2 (6 bases). The receptor's source is a man in his forties with acute or convalescent COVID-19. The CDR3: CASSHSQAGINTGELFF. The CDR3 DNA reads TGTGCCAGCAGCCACTCACAGGCGGGGATAAACACCGGGGAGCTGTTTTTT.